This T cell receptor (beta chain) was found in a study of beta chain features in type 1 diabetes. This clone has a handful of counts. Its antigen remains unidentified. J lost 7 bases, V lost 6 bases, and 8 bases had no gene match. From germline, CDR1 is MNHNY and CDR2 SVGAGI (reference sequence). The CDR3 has 14 amino acids. Based on CD45RO/CCR7/CD25/CD127/CD95/CD27, CD4+ regulatory, stem cell-like memory, naive and central memory cells were sorted. Reverse transcription of all isolated RNA meant that expressed TCRB transcripts were sequenced. Produced via immunoSEQ multiplex PCR; TCRdb's table is partial and in-frame only. This sample has just over 600,000 clones; roughly a sixth occur once, and the top ten carry more than 0.08%. General study findings and limits: Patients' naive, central memory and Treg TCRB repertoires seemed closer to one another than those of healthy donors. Shorter TCRB CDR3s, moderately but significantly so, were found in Type 1 diabetes patients in all four CD4+ subsets.

This clonotype was sampled from a man between 18 and 29 years old in good health. The rearrangement links TRBV6-6 to TRBJ2-2, with TRBD1 identical over 7 bases. Source material: naive CD4+ T cells from blood. In DNA form, the CDR3 reads TGTGCCAGCAGACCCGACAGGGAGCACGGGGAGCTGTTTTTT. Protein product: CASRPDREHGELFF.